This TCR beta chain originates from a study of monozygotic twins with inflammatory bowel disease. The CDR3 is 13 amino acids. Germline CDR1 and CDR2: SQVTM and ANQGSEA. After re-calling the 5' RACE reads, TCRdb lists one entry per CDR3 protein, DNA absent. The clone table shows 140,000 to 150,000 distinct CDR3 sequences, with the ten largest holding more than 0.95%. This clonotype was obtained from a human donor with ulcerative colitis or Crohn's disease, or a healthy co-twin of an affected twin (not recorded which). The sample consisted of blood. This chain uses TRBV29-1 with TRBJ1-1; TCRdb's D call of TRBD1 is untestable without DNA. CDR3 loop: CSVVKGGGTEAFF. The whole variable domain, remainder taken from reference TRBV29-1 and TRBJ1-1, is SAVISQKPSRDICQRGTSLTIQCQVDSQVTMMFWYRQQPGQSLTLIATANQGSEATYESGFVIDKFPISRPNLTFSTLTVSNMSPEDSSIYLCSVVKGGGTEAFFGQGTRLTVV.